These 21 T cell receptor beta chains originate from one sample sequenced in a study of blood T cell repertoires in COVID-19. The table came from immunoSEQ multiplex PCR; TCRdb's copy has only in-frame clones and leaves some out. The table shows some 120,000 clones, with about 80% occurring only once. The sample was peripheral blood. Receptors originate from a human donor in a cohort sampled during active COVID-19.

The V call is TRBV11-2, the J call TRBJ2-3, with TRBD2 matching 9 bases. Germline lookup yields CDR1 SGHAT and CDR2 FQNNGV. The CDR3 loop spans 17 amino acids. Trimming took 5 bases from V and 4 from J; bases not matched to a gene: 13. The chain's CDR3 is CASSHHGVAGVPDTQYF. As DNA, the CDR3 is TGTGCCAGCAGCCACCATGGGGTAGCGGGAGTTCCAGATACGCAGTATTTT.

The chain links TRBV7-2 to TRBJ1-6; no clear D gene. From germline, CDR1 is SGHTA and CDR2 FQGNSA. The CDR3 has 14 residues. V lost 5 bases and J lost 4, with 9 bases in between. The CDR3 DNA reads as TGTGCCAGCAGCCTACAGATATATAATTCACCCCTCCACTTT. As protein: CASSLQIYNSPLHF.

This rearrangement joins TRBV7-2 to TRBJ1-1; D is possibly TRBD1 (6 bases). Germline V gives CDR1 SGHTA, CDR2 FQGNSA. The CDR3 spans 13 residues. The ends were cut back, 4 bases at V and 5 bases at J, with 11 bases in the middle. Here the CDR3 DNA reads TGTGCCAGCAGCTACCAGGGGAGTACTGAAGCTTTCTTT. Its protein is CASSYQGSTEAFF. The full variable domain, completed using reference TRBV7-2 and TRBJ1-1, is GAGVSQSPSNKVTEKGKDVELRCDPISGHTALYWYRQSLGQGLEFLIYFQGNSAPDKSGLPSDRFSAERTGGSVSTLTIQRTQQEDSAVYLCASSYQGSTEAFFGQGTRLTVV.

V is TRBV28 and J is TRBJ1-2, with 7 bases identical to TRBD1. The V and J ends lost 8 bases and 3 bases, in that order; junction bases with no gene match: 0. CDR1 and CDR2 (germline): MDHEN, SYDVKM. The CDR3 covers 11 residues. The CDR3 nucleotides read TGTGCCAGCGGACAGGACTATGGCTACACCTTC. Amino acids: CASGQDYGYTF.

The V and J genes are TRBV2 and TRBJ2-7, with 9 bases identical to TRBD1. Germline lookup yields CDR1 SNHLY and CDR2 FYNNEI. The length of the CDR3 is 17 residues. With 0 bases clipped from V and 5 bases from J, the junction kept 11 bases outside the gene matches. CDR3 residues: CASSEAFGQGTPDEQYF. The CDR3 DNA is TGTGCCAGCAGTGAAGCCTTTGGACAGGGGACCCCGGACGAGCAGTACTTC.

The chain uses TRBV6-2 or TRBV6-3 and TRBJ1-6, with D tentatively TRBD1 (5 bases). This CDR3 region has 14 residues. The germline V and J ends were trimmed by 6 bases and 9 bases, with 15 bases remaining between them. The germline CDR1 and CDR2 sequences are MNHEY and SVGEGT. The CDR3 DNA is TGTGCCAGCAGCATTACAGGTCGGAGTTCACCCCTCCACTTT. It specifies CASSITGRSSPLHF.

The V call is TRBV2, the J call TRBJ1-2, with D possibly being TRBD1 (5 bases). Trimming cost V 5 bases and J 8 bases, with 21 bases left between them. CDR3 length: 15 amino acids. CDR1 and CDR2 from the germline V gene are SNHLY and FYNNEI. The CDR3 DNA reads TGTGCCAGCAGTCCGGGACTCCAACCTGCGGAAGGCTACACCTTC. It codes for CASSPGLQPAEGYTF.

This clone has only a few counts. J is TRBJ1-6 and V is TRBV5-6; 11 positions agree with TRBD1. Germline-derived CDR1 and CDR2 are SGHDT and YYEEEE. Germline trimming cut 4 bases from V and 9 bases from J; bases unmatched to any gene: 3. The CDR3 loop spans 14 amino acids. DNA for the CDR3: TGTGCCAGCAGCCGGACAGGGGGCCCTTCACCCCTCCACTTT. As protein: CASSRTGGPSPLHF.

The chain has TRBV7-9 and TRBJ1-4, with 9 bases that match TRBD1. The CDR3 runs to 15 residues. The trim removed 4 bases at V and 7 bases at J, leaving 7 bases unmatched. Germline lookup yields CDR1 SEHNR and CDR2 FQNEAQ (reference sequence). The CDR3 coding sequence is TGTGCCAGCAGCTCCACAGGGGGCGTGGGTGAAAAACTGTTTTTT. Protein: CASSSTGGVGEKLFF.

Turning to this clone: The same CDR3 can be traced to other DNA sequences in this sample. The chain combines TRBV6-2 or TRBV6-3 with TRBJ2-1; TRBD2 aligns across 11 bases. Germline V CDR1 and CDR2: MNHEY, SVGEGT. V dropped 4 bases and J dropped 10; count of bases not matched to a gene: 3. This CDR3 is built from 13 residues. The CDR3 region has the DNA TGTGCCAGCAGTTCCAGACTAGCGGGAGAGCAGTTCTTC. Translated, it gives CASSSRLAGEQFF.

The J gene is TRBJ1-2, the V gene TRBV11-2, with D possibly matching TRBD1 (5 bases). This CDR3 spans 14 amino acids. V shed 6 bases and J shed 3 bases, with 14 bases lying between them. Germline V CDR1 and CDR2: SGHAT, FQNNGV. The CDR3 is CASRPIGRDYGYTF. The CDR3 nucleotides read TGTGCCAGCAGACCCATCGGCAGGGACTATGGCTACACCTTC.

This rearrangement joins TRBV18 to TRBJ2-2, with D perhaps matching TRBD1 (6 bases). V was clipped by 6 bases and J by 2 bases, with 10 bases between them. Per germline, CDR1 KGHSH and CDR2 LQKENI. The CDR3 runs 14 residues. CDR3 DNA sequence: TGTGCCAGCTCCTTGGACAGTAACACCGGGGAGCTGTTTTTT. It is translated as CASSLDSNTGELFF.

CDR3 in amino acids: CASSSRTGDSYNEQFF. DNA for the CDR3: TGTGCCAGCAGTTCACGAACAGGGGATTCCTACAATGAGCAGTTCTTC. The chain uses TRBV6-2 or TRBV6-3 and TRBJ2-1; TRBD1 matches 7 bases. Germline CDR1 MNHEY, CDR2 SVGEGT. V dropped 4 bases and J dropped 1; count of bases not matched to a gene: 7. The CDR3 consists of 16 residues.

In DNA form, the CDR3 reads TGTGCCAGCAGCTTGGCAGCGACCGGTGAGCAGTTCTTC. Translated, it gives CASSLAATGEQFF. V usage is TRBV5-4 and J usage is TRBJ2-1; D call uncertain. V was cut by 0 bases and J by 9 bases, with 10 bases left in between. CDR3 length: 13 amino acids. Germline assignment: CDR1 SGHNT and CDR2 YYREEE (reference sequence).

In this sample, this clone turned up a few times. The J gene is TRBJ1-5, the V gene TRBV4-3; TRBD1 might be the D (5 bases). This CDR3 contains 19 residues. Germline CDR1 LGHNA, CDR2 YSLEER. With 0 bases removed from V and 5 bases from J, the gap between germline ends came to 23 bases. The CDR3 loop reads CASSQELGTGGGVHQPQHF. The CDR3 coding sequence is TGCGCCAGCAGCCAAGAATTAGGTACGGGCGGGGGGGTTCATCAGCCCCAGCATTTT.

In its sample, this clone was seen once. CDR3 nucleotides: TGTGCCAGCAGTTCGAAGACAGGAAGCTCCTACAATGAGCAGTTCTTC. It encodes CASSSKTGSSYNEQFF. The chain links TRBV27 to TRBJ2-1; TRBD1 is a possible D gene (6 bases). V was cut by 4 bases and J by 0 bases, with 13 bases left in between. CDR1 and CDR2 (germline): MNHEY, SMNVEV (reference sequence). The CDR3 covers 16 residues.

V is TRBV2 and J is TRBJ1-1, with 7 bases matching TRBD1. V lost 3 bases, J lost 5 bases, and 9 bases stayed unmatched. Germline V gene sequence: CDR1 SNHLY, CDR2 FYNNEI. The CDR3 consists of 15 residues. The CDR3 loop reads CASSERGLMATEAFF. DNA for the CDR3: TGTGCCAGCAGTGAGAGGGGGCTGATGGCGACTGAAGCTTTCTTT.

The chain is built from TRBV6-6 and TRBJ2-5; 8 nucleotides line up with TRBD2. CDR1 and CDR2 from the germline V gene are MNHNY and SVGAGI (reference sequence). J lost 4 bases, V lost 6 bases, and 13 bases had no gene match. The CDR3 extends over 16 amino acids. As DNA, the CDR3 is TGTGCCAGCAGGAAGTCAGCGGGAGTGGCGAGAGAGACCCAGTACTTC. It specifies CASRKSAGVARETQYF.

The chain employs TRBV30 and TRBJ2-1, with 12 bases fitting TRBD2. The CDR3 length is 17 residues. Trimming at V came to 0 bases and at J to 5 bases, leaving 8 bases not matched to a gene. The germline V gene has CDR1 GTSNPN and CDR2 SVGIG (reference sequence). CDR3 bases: TGTGCCTGGAGTGTACCCCAGACTAGCGGGAGACACAATGAGCAGTTCTTC. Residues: CAWSVPQTSGRHNEQFF.

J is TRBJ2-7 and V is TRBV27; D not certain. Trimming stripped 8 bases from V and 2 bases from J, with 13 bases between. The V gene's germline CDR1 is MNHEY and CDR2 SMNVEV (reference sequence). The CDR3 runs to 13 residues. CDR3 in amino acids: CASGDGGPYEQYF. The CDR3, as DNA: TGTGCCAGCGGTGACGGCGGCCCCTACGAGCAGTACTTC.

The CDR3 coding sequence is TGTGCCAGCAGCCGGGACAGGTTCGGGCCCCAGCATTTT. Its translation is CASSRDRFGPQHF. The gene calls are TRBV12-3 or TRBV12-4 and TRBJ1-5; TRBD1 matches at 8 bases. V lost 6 bases to trimming and J lost 9 bases; unmatched junction nucleotides: 7. This CDR3 comprises 13 residues.